This TCR beta chain is from a study of blood T cell repertoires in COVID-19. Study-wide background: Sources were T cells, B-cell-depleted T cells, or PBMCs; the material itself was cDNA or gDNA.

Per the original data handling: Estimation of nucleated cell counts was performed using reference gene primer amplification. Only in-frame clones appear in the TCRdb table, and some are missing; sequencing was by immunoSEQ multiplex PCR. V and J calls and clone size come straight from that table; D and trimming were deduced from the DNA. In the table there are 25,000 to 35,000 clones, about nine tenths of which are singletons. Germline V gives CDR1 SGHDT, CDR2 YYEEEE. This CDR3 is built from 19 residues. Trimming took 0 bases from V and 5 from J, leaving 25 bases between them. The clonotype comes from a man aged 60 to 69 with active COVID-19. The sequencing input was peripheral blood. The chain links TRBV5-6 to TRBJ2-3; the D gene is possibly TRBD2 (5 bases). CDR3 loop: CASSLDPSWIKMGIDTQYF. The CDR3 nucleotides are TGTGCCAGCAGCTTGGACCCTAGCTGGATCAAGATGGGAATAGATACGCAGTATTTT.